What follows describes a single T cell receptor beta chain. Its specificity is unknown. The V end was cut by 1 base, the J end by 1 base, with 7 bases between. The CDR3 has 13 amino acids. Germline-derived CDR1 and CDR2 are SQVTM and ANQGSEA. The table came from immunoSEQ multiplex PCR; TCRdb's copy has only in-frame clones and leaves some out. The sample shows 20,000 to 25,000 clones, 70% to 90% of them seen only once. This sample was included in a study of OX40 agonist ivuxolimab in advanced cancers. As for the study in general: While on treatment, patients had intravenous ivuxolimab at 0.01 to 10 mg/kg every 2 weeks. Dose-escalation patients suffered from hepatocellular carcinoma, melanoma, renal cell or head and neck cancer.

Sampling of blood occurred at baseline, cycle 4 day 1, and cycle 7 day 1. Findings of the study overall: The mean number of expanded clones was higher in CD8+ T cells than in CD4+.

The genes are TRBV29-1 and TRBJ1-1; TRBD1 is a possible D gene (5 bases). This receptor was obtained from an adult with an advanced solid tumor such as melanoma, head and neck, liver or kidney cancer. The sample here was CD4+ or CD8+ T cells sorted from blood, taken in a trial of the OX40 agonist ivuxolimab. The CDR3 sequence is CSVEGGENTEAFF. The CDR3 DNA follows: TGCAGCGTTGAAGGGGGGGAGAACACTGAAGCTTTCTTT.